Detailed here is one T cell receptor beta chain. Its antigen is unidentified. Donors ranged from about 6 to 90 years old and were healthy Caucasians in Russia. The data stem from a study of blood T cells in healthy people across ages. Regarding the study as a whole: Researchers judged that diversity estimates from one million T cells fell short of true values.

Through a sample-barcoded 5' primer and a J-beta primer mix, a second PCR was run for about 6 to 12 cycles. TCRdb reprocessed the 5' RACE reads via MiXCR and lists one record per CDR3 protein. The sample yields approximately 780,000 distinct CDR3 sequences, 20% to 30% seen once. Germline values: CDR1 SGHTA, CDR2 FQGNSA. This CDR3 comprises 14 residues. The V gene end was trimmed by 4 bases and the J gene end by 3 bases; junction bases not matched to a gene: 4. These data were likewise used in another study, on T cells of mothers and their children. That report adds: A slight, non-significant increase in overlap was found for related mother-child pairs relative to unrelated pairs.

V usage is TRBV7-2 and J usage is TRBJ2-5; 8 positions agree with TRBD2. This clonotype was sampled from a boy younger than 18 in good health. Material for sequencing was blood. CDR3 in DNA: TGTGCCAGCAGCTCCGGGGGGGCCAAAGAGACCCAGTACTTC. This sequence encodes CASSSGGAKETQYF. The whole variable domain, remainder taken from reference TRBV7-2 and TRBJ2-5, is GAGVSQSPSNKVTEKGKDVELRCDPISGHTALYWYRQSLGQGLEFLIYFQGNSAPDKSGLPSDRFSAERTGGSVSTLTIQRTQQEDSAVYLCASSSGGAKETQYFGPGTRLLVL.